The 26 T cell receptor beta chains below all came from one sample that was sequenced in a study of control samples from healthy donors and cancer patients. Produced via immunoSEQ multiplex PCR; TCRdb's table is partial and in-frame only. The sample has roughly 170,000 clones, 80% to 95% seen once. The sequenced sample consisted of blood. These receptors were collected from a woman aged 40 to 50 in good health.

V is TRBV10-3 and J is TRBJ1-1; D gene unclear. Trimming removed 2 bases from V and 3 bases from J, with 10 bases in between. Germline CDR1 ENHRY, CDR2 SYGVKD. CDR3 length: 14 amino acids. The CDR3 DNA reads as TGTGCCATCAGTGAGCCTGGAGCGGACACTGAAGCTTTCTTT. The encoded protein is CAISEPGADTEAFF.

The chain joins TRBV11-2 to TRBJ2-2, with D unclear. The CDR3 sequence is 13 residues long. Trimming took off 4 bases at V and 4 bases at J, with 7 bases between the two ends. Per germline, CDR1 SGHAT and CDR2 FQNNGV. CDR3 sequence (DNA): TGTGCCAGCAGCTCTCCCACCACCGGGGAGCTGTTTTTT. As protein: CASSSPTTGELFF.

The chain carries TRBV4-2 and TRBJ1-3; tentative D call: TRBD1 (5 bases). This CDR3 comprises 16 residues. Germline CDR1 reads LGHNA; CDR2 reads YNFKEQ. The V end was cut by 0 bases, the J end by 0 bases, with 9 bases between. The CDR3 DNA follows: TGTGCCAGCAGCCAAGATGGGCAGGGCTCTGGAAACACCATATATTTT. This translates into CASSQDGQGSGNTIYF.

The rearrangement links TRBV6-5 to TRBJ2-7, with D possibly being TRBD1 or TRBD2 (5 bases each). The germline CDR1 and CDR2 sequences are MNHEY and SVGAGI. Trimming removed 0 bases from V and 2 bases from J, with 8 bases in between. This CDR3 contains 14 residues. The CDR3 loop is CASSYSGTPYEQYF. In DNA, the CDR3 is TGTGCCAGCAGTTACTCCGGGACCCCCTACGAGCAGTACTTC.

The chain employs TRBV6-5 and TRBJ2-7; D ambiguous. CDR3 length: 14 residues. Germline values: CDR1 MNHEY, CDR2 SVGAGI. V was trimmed by 2 bases and J by 7 bases, leaving 15 bases between them. The CDR3 sequence: CASSYGLGLGEQYF. Here the CDR3 DNA reads TGTGCCAGCAGTTACGGCTTGGGTTTGGGGGAGCAGTACTTC.

The table lists this clone with a count of one. The chain employs TRBV9 and TRBJ2-7; 10 positions match TRBD1. The length of the CDR3 is 14 residues. Germline V gene data show CDR1 as SGDLS and CDR2 as YYNGEE. V lost 2 bases to trimming and J lost 2 bases; unmatched junction nucleotides: 1. The chain's CDR3 is CASSVGQGAYEQYF. Here the CDR3 DNA reads TGTGCCAGCAGCGTTGGACAGGGGGCCTACGAGCAGTACTTC.

The chain uses TRBV18 and TRBJ2-5; D tentatively fits TRBD1 or TRBD2 (5 bases each). CDR1 and CDR2 (germline): KGHSH, LQKENI. V was cut by 1 base and J by 1 base, with 7 bases left in between. This CDR3 is 14 amino acids long. The CDR3 bases are TGTGCCAGCTCACCACGGGACGTCCAAGAGACCCAGTACTTC. This sequence encodes CASSPRDVQETQYF.

The chain employs TRBV29-1 and TRBJ2-7; 9 bases agree with TRBD2. CDR1 SQVTM and CDR2 ANQGSEA come from the germline V gene. The CDR3 extends over 16 amino acids. Trimming took 0 bases from V and 3 from J; bases not matched to a gene: 9. The CDR3 region has the DNA TGCAGCGTTGAAGATCAGGTGACTAGCGGATTCTACGAGCAGTACTTC. Its translation is CSVEDQVTSGFYEQYF.

The V and J genes are TRBV11-2 and TRBJ2-2; 9 nucleotides line up with TRBD2. The CDR3 sequence is 16 residues long. Unmatched junction bases numbered 8, after V lost 3 bases and J lost 6 bases. The germline V gene has CDR1 SGHAT and CDR2 FQNNGV. In nucleotides, the CDR3 is TGTGCCAGCAGCTTCCCAGTTAGCGGGGGCGCCGGGGAGCTGTTTTTT. Protein: CASSFPVSGGAGELFF.

This chain uses TRBV5-5 with TRBJ2-1; a weak D match, TRBD1 (7 bases). Germline CDR1 and CDR2: SGHKS and YYEKEE (reference sequence). The ends were cut back, 4 bases at V and 3 bases at J, with 20 bases in the middle. The CDR3 sequence is 17 residues long. The CDR3 loop reads CASSGDSAGWGYNEQFF. CDR3 sequence (DNA): TGTGCCAGCAGCGGGGACAGCGCGGGGTGGGGCTACAATGAGCAGTTCTTC.

The V and J genes are TRBV6-5 and TRBJ1-2; unclear D gene. V shed 6 bases and J shed 6 bases, with 11 bases lying between them. The CDR3 totals 12 residues. The germline V gene encodes CDR1 MNHEY and CDR2 SVGAGI. The CDR3 DNA reads TGTGCCAGCAGATCAATGAGTGATGGCTACACCTTC. It yields the protein CASRSMSDGYTF.

The chain's CDR3 is CASSEAETRNSPLHF. Here the CDR3 DNA reads TGTGCCAGCAGTGAAGCGGAAACACGGAATTCACCCCTCCACTTT. The rearrangement uses TRBV2 and TRBJ1-6; unclear D gene. The CDR3 length is 15 residues. Per germline, CDR1 SNHLY and CDR2 FYNNEI. V shed 0 bases and J shed 7 bases, with 10 bases lying between them.

The J gene is TRBJ2-7, the V gene TRBV14; D may match TRBD1 or TRBD2 (5 bases each). This CDR3 is 13 amino acids long. V lost 0 bases and J lost 6, with 9 bases in between. CDR1 SGHDN and CDR2 FVKESK come from the germline V gene. The CDR3 coding sequence is TGTGCCAGCAGCCAAGATCCGAGGGGCGAGCAGTACTTC. This codes for CASSQDPRGEQYF.

This clone was found once. V and J are TRBV18 and TRBJ2-2; 11 positions agree with TRBD2. Trimming took 2 bases from V and 4 from J; bases not matched to a gene: 9. Germline assignment: CDR1 KGHSH and CDR2 LQKENI. The length of the CDR3 is 18 residues. CDR3 coding DNA: TGTGCCAGCTCACCAGGGGTCGCTACTAGCGGGAGCACCGGGGAGCTGTTTTTT. Translated: CASSPGVATSGSTGELFF.

The genes are TRBV24-1 and TRBJ1-1, with 10 bases matching TRBD1. Germline CDR1 reads KGHDR; CDR2 reads SFDVKD. CDR3 length: 15 residues. The junction had 5 bases not matched to a gene; V was cut back by 7 bases and J by 1 base. The CDR3 protein is CATRSGDRGNTEAFF. Written as DNA, the CDR3 is TGTGCCACCAGATCGGGGGACAGGGGGAACACTGAAGCTTTCTTT.

This clone was seen just once. V usage is TRBV10-3 and J usage is TRBJ1-3, with 11 nucleotides matching TRBD1. This CDR3 contains 17 residues. Germline V gene lookup returns CDR1 ENHRY and CDR2 SYGVKD. J gave up 0 bases and V 4 bases, and 5 bases lay outside the gene matches. CDR3 in DNA: TGTGCCATCAGTGCCGGGACAGGGGGATACTCTGGAAACACCATATATTTT. Protein sequence: CAISAGTGGYSGNTIYF.

The V gene is TRBV11-1, the J gene TRBJ2-1; no reliable D call. The V gene's germline CDR1 is SGHAT and CDR2 FQDESV (reference sequence). V was clipped by 5 bases and J by 5 bases, with 10 bases between them. CDR3 length: 13 amino acids. The CDR3 bases are TGTGCCAGCAGCCGATCTAGGAACAATGAGCAGTTCTTC. Translation gives CASSRSRNNEQFF.

This clone was seen just once. The CDR3 DNA reads TGCGCCAGCGCTGCCGGGGGGGCCGAGCGAGAGACCCAGTACTTC. It translates to CASAAGGAERETQYF. The chain joins TRBV4-1 to TRBJ2-5, with TRBD2 identical over 8 bases. The V segment lost 8 bases and the J segment 4 bases; nucleotides outside the gene matches: 12. CDR1 and CDR2 from the germline V gene are MGHRA and YSYEKL. The CDR3 totals 15 residues.

The rearrangement links TRBV18 to TRBJ1-1; D gene uncertain. Germline assignment: CDR1 KGHSH and CDR2 LQKENI. The CDR3 is made up of 15 amino acids. The V end was cut by 1 base, the J end by 4 bases, with 13 bases between. CDR3 sequence: CASSPQRLGGTEAFF. CDR3 in DNA: TGTGCCAGCTCACCACAGCGGCTGGGTGGCACTGAAGCTTTCTTT.

This clone has a single count. V usage is TRBV3-1 (or the pseudogene TRBV3-2) and J usage is TRBJ1-1; no reliable D call. This CDR3 region has 21 residues. Per the germline V gene, CDR1 is LGHDT and CDR2 is YNNKEL (reference sequence). Trimming left V 4 bases short and J 5 bases short, with 35 bases between. CDR3 sequence (DNA): TGTGCCAGCAGCCCTAATCCTATAACCATACCTCGGACTGGTGGCGGTACTGAAGCTTTCTTT. Its translation: CASSPNPITIPRTGGGTEAFF.

J is TRBJ1-1 and V is TRBV10-1, with D possibly TRBD1 on 6 matching bases. The CDR3 is made up of 14 amino acids. Germline V gene data show CDR1 as WNHNN and CDR2 as SYGVQD (reference sequence). Trimming left V 6 bases short and J 2 bases short, with 13 bases between. CDR3: CASSSRGGNTEAFF. CDR3 coding DNA: TGCGCCAGCAGCTCGAGAGGGGGAAACACTGAAGCTTTCTTT.

The CDR3 nucleotides are TGTGCCAGTAACACGCGGGGGGCCCCTGGAAACACCATATATTTT. It specifies CASNTRGAPGNTIYF. The chain is built from TRBV19 and TRBJ1-3; tentative D call: TRBD1 (6 bases). Trimming took off 7 bases at V and 2 bases at J, with 15 bases between the two ends. The CDR3 sequence is 15 residues long. Germline CDR1 and CDR2: LNHDA and SQIVND (reference sequence).

This chain joins TRBV2 and TRBJ2-5; 10 positions match TRBD2. V shed 9 bases, J shed 0 bases, and the junction held 4 bases outside the gene matches. Germline lookup yields CDR1 SNHLY and CDR2 FYNNEI. This CDR3 is 14 amino acids long. The CDR3 is CARQREGNQETQYF. As DNA, the CDR3 is TGTGCCAGGCAGCGGGAGGGAAACCAAGAGACCCAGTACTTC.

This rearrangement joins TRBV7-6 to TRBJ2-2; D unresolved. The V gene's germline CDR1 is SGHVS and CDR2 FNYEAQ. Deletions cut 2 bases from V and 4 bases from J, with 5 bases between. The CDR3 sequence is 13 residues long. CDR3 sequence (DNA): TGTGCCAGCAGCTTATCCCCCACCGGGGAGCTGTTTTTT. This sequence encodes CASSLSPTGELFF.

The genes are TRBV9 and TRBJ2-5; a possible D gene is TRBD2 (5 bases). The CDR3 length is 15 residues. V was cut by 0 bases and J by 1 base, with 10 bases left in between. The germline CDR1 and CDR2 sequences are SGDLS and YYNGEE. The CDR3 is CASSVESGGQETQYF. In DNA, the CDR3 is TGTGCCAGCAGCGTAGAGAGCGGAGGCCAAGAGACCCAGTACTTC.

This clone came up once. The chain is built from TRBV20-1 and TRBJ1-2; unclear D gene. This CDR3 contains 11 residues. Per germline, CDR1 DFQATT and CDR2 SNEGSKA (reference sequence). V lost 3 bases to trimming and J lost 9 bases, with 11 bases between them. The CDR3 bases are TGCAGTGCTAGGAATACTAAGCGCTACACCTTC. Translating gives CSARNTKRYTF.